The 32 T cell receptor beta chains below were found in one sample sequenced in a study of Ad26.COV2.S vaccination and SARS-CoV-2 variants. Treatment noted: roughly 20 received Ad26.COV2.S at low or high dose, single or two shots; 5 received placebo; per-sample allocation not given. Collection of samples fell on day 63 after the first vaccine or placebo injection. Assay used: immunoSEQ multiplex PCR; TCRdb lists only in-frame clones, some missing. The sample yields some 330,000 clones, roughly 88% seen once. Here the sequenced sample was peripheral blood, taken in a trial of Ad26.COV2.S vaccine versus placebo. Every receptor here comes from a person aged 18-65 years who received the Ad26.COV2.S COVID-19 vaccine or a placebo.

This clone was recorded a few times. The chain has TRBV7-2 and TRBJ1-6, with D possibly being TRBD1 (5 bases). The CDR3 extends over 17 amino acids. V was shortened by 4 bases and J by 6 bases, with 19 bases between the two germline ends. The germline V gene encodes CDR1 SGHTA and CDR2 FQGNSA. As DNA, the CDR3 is TGTGCCAGCAGCTCCCGGGGACTGACGGTTGCTAATTCACCCCTCCACTTT. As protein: CASSSRGLTVANSPLHF.

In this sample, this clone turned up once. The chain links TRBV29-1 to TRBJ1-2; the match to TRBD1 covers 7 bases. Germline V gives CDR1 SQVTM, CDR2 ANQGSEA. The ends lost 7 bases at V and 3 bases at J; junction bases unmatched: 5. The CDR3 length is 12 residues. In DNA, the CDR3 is TGCAGCGGACGGACAGGCTACTATGGCTACACCTTC. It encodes CSGRTGYYGYTF.

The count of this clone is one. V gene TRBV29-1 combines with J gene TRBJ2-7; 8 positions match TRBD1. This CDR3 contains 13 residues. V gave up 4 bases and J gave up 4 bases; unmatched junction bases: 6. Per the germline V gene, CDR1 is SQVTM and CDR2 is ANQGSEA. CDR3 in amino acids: CSVGDRGKYEQYF. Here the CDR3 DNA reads TGCAGCGTTGGTGACAGGGGTAAATACGAGCAGTACTTC.

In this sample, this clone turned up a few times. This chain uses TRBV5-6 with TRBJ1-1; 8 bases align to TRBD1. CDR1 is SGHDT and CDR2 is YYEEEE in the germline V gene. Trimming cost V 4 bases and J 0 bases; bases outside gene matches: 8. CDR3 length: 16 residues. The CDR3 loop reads CASSPSGTGLNTEAFF. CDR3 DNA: TGTGCCAGCAGCCCGAGTGGGACAGGTTTGAACACTGAAGCTTTCTTT.

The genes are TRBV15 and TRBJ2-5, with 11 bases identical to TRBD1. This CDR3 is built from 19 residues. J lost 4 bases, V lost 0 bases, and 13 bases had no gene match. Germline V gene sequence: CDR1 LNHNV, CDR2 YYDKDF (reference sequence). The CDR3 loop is CATSRDLGTGGRARETQYF. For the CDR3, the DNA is TGTGCCACCAGCAGAGATTTGGGGACAGGGGGTCGGGCAAGAGAGACCCAGTACTTC. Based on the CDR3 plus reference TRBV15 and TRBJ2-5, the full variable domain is DAMVIQNPRYQVTQFGKPVTLSCSQTLNHNVMYWYQQKSSQAPKLLFHYYDKDFNNEADTPDNFQSRRPNTSFCFLDIRSPGLGDTAMYLCATSRDLGTGGRARETQYFGPGTRLLVL.

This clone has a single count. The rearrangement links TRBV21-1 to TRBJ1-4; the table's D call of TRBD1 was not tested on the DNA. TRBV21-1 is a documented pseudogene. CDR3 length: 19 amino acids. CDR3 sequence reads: CASSLPEGGASFRYGKLFF. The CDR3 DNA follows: TGTGCCAGCAGCCTACCCGAAGGGGGCGCATCTTTTAGATATGGAAAACTGTTTTTT.

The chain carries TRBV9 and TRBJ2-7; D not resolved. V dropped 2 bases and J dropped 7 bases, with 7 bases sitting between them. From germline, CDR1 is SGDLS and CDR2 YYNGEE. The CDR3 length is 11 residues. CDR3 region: CASSVGPEQYF. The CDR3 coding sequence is TGTGCCAGCAGCGTTGGACCGGAGCAGTACTTC.

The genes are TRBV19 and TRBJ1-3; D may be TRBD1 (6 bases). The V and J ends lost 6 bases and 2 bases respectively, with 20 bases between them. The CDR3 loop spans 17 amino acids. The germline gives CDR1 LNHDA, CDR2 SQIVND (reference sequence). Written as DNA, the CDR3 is TGTGCCAGTAGGTACAGTGGGGGGCTGGCTGCTGGAAACACCATATATTTT. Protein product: CASRYSGGLAAGNTIYF. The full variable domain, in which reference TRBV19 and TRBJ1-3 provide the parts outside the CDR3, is DGGITQSPKYLFRKEGQNVTLSCEQNLNHDAMYWYRQDPGQGLRLIYYSQIVNDFQKGDIAEGYSVSREKKESFPLTVTSAQKNPTAFYLCASRYSGGLAAGNTIYFGEGSWLTVV.

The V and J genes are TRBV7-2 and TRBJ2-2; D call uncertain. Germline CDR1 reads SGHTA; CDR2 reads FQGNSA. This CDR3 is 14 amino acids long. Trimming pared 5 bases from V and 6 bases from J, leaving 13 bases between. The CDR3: CASSTRIRPGELFF. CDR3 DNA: TGTGCCAGCAGCACCAGGATAAGGCCCGGGGAGCTGTTTTTT.

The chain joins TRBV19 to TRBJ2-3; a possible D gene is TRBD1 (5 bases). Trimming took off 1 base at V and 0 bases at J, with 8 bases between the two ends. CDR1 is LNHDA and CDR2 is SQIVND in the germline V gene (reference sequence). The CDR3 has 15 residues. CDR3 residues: CASSIGPGSTDTQYF. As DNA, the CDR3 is TGTGCCAGTAGTATAGGCCCAGGGAGCACAGATACGCAGTATTTT.

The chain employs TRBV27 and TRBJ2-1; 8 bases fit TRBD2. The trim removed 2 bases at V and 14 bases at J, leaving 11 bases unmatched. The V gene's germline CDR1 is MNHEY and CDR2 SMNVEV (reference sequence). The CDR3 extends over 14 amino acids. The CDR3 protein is CASSLLAGGQAEFF. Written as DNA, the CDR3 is TGTGCCAGCAGTTTACTCGCGGGAGGCCAAGCGGAGTTCTTC.

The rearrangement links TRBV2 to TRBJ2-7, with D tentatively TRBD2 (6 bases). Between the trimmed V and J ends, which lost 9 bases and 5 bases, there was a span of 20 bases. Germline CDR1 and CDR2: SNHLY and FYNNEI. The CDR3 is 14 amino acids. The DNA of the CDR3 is TGTGCCAGTGAACAGACTAGTGATAGAAACGAGCAGTACTTC. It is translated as CASEQTSDRNEQYF.

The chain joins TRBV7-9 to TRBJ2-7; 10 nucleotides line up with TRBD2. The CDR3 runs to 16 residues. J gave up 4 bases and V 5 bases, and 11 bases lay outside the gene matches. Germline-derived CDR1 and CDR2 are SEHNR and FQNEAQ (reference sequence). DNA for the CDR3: TGTGCCAGCAGCCCAACCCCCGGGACTAGCGTTTACGAGCAGTACGTC. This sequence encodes CASSPTPGTSVYEQYV.

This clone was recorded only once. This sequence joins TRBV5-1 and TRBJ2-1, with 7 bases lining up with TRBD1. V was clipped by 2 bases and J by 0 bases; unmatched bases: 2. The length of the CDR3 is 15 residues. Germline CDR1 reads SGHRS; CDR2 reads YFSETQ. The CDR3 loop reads CASSFTGVSYNEQFF. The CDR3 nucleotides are TGCGCCAGCAGCTTCACAGGGGTCTCCTACAATGAGCAGTTCTTC.

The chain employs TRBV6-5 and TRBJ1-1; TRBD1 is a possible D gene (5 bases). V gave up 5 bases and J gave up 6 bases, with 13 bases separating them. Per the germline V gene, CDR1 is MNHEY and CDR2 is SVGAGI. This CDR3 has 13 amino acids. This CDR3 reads CASSPGGRAEAFF. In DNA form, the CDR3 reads TGTGCCAGCAGTCCGGGGGGGAGGGCTGAAGCTTTCTTT.

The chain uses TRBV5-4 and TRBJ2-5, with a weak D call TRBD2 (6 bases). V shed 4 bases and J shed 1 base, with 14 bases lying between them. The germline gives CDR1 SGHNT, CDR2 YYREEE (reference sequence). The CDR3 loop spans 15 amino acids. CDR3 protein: CASSLEGPGQETQYF. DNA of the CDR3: TGTGCCAGCAGCCTGGAGGGTCCGGGCCAAGAGACCCAGTACTTC.

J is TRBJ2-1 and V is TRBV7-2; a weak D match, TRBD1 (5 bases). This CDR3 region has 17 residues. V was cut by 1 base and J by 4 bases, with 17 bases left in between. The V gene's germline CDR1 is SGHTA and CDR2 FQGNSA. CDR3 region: CASSLDSLQGVYNEQFF. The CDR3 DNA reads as TGTGCCAGCAGCTTAGACTCTCTCCAGGGCGTATACAATGAGCAGTTCTTC.

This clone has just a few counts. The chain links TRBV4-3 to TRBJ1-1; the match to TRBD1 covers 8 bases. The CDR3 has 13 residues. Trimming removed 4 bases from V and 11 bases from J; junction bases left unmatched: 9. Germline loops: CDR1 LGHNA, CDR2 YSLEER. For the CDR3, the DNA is TGCGCCAGCAGCCTAGGGTGGGGACAGGACGCTTTCTTT. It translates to CASSLGWGQDAFF.

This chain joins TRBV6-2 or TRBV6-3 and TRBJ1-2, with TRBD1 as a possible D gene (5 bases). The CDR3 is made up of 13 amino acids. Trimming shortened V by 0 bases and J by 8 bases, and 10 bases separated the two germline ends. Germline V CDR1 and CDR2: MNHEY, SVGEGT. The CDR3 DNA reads TGTGCCAGCAGTTACTCGCAGGGACGGGGCTACACCTTC. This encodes CASSYSQGRGYTF.

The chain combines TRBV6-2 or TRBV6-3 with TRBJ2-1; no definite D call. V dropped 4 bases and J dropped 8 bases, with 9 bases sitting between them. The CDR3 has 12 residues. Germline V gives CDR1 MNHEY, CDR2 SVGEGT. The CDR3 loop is CASSWSLYEQFF. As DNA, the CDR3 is TGTGCCAGCAGTTGGTCCCTCTATGAGCAGTTCTTC.

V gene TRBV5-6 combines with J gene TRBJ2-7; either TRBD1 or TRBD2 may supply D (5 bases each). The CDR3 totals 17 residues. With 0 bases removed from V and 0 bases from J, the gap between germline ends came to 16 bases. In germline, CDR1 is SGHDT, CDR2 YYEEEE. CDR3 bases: TGTGCCAGCAGCTTGGGTGGGACGTTCAGGGACTCCTACGAGCAGTACTTC. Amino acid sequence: CASSLGGTFRDSYEQYF.

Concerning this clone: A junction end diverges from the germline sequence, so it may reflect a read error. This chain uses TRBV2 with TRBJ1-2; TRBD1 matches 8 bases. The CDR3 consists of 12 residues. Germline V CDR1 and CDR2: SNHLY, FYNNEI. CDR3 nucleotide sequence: TGTGCCAGCAGCGAAGACAGGGGCCCACCAACCTTC. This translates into CASSEDRGPPTF.

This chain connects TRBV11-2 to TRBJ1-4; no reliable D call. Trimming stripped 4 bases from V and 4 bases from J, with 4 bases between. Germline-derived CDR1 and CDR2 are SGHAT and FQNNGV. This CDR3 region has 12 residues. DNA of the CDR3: TGTGCCAGCAGCTCTTATAATGAAAAACTGTTTTTT. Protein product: CASSSYNEKLFF.

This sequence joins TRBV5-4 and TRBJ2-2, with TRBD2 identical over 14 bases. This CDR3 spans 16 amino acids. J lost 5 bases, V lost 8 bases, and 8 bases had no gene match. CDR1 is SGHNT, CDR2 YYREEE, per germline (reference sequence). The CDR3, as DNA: TGTGCCAGTCGACTAGCGGGAGGGCCTGGGACCGGGGAGCTGTTTTTT. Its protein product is CASRLAGGPGTGELFF. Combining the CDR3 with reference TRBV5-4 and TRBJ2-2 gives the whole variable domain ETGVTQSPTHLIKTRGQQVTLRCSSQSGHNTVSWYQQALGQGPQFIFQYYREEENGRGNFPPRFSGLQFPNYSSELNVNALELDDSALYLCASRLAGGPGTGELFFGEGSRLTVL.

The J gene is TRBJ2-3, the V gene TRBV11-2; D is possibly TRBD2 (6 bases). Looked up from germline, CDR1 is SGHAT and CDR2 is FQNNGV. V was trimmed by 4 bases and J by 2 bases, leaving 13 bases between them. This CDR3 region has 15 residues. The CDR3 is CASSSPGTSTDTQYF. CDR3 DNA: TGTGCCAGCAGCTCCCCCGGGACTTCCACAGATACGCAGTATTTT.

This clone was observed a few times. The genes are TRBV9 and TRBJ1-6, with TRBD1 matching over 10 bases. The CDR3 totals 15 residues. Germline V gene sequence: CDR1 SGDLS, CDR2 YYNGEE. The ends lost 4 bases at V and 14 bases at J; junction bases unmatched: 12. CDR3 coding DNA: TGTGCCAGCAGCAAAAGACCGGGACAGGGGAAAACCCTCCACTTT. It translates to CASSKRPGQGKTLHF.

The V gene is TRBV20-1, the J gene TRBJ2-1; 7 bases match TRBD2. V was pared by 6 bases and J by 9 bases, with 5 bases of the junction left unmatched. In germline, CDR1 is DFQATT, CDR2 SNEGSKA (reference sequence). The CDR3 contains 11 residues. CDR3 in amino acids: CSAGLVSEQFF. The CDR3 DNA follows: TGCAGTGCAGGACTAGTGTCTGAGCAGTTCTTC.

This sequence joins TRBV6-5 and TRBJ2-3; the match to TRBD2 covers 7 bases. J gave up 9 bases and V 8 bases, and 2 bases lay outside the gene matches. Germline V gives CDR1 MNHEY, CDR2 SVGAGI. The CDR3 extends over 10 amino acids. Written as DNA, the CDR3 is TGTGCCAGCGGGGGGGGGACGCAGTATTTT. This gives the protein CASGGGTQYF.

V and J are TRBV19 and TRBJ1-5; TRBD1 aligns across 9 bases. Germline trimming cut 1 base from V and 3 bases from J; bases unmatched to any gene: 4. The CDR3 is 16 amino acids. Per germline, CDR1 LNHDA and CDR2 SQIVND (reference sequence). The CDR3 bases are TGTGCCAGTAGTATAGGGACAGGGGTCTACAATCAGCCCCAGCATTTT. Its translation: CASSIGTGVYNQPQHF.

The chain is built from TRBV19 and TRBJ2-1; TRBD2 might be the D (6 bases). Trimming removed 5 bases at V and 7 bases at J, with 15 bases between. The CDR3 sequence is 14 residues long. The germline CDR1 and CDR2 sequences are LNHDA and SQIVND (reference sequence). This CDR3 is CASSYGGSGNEQFF. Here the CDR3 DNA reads TGTGCCAGTAGTTACGGAGGGAGTGGGAATGAGCAGTTCTTC.

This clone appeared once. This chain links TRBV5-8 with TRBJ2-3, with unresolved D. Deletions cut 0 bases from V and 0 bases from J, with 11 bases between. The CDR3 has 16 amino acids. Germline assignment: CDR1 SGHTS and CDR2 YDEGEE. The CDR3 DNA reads TGTGCCAGCAGCTTGGCACGGATATTTAGCACAGATACGCAGTATTTT. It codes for CASSLARIFSTDTQYF.

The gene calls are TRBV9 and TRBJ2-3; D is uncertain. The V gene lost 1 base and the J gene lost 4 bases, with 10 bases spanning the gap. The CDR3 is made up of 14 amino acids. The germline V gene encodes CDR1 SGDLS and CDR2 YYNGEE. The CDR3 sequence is CASSVTWAPDTQYF. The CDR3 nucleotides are TGTGCCAGCAGCGTAACATGGGCCCCAGATACGCAGTATTTT.